The TCR beta chain described here comes from a study of T cell responses to AZD1222 COVID-19 vaccine. General study findings and limits: Rises in breadth and depth of Spike-specific TCRs came after two AZD1222 doses.

Generated by immunoSEQ multiplex PCR, the TCRdb table keeps only in-frame clones and is missing some. The profile shows 250,000 to 300,000 clones, 94% of them singletons. CDR1 and CDR2 (germline): MDHEN, SYDVKM. J lost 5 bases, V lost 4 bases, and 12 bases had no gene match. CDR3 length: 17 residues. About this clone: Its antigen is unknown.

The TCR sequence derives from an adult who received the AZD1222 COVID-19 vaccine. This rearrangement joins TRBV28 to TRBJ1-5; TRBD1 aligns across 9 bases. The sample consisted of peripheral blood, taken 28 days after the second AZD1222 dose. The CDR3 sequence is CASSSFSQGAHDQPQHF. The CDR3 nucleotides read TGTGCCAGCAGTTCATTTTCACAGGGGGCTCATGATCAGCCCCAGCATTTT.